Sequencing of this T cell receptor (beta chain) was carried out in a study of cytomegalovirus exposure and HLA in healthy donors. Study conclusions and caveats: The productive fraction for most TCR beta V segments was about 90% or about 30% in an earlier analysis. Per a later analysis, 15,000 to 20,000 TCR beta sequences showed association with HLA alleles at 0.05 false discovery rate.

PCR used 60 Vbeta primers and 13 Jbeta primers. TCRdb's table, derived via immunoSEQ multiplex PCR, lists solely in-frame clones and lacks some. The table has over 95,000 clones, roughly 80% seen once. The CDR3 sequence is 18 residues long. On this clone itself: No antigen is known for it.

This TCR derives from a man in his forties in good health and CMV-seronegative. V and J are TRBV12-2 and TRBJ2-1; TRBD1, as called in the table, went unchecked against the DNA. TRBV12-2 is a pseudogene segment. The sample taken for sequencing was PBMCs. The CDR3 DNA sequence: TGTGCAAGTCGCCCTTGTGCAACACGTGCAGGGGGCATCAATGAGCAGTTCTTC. Translating gives CASRPCATRAGGINEQFF.